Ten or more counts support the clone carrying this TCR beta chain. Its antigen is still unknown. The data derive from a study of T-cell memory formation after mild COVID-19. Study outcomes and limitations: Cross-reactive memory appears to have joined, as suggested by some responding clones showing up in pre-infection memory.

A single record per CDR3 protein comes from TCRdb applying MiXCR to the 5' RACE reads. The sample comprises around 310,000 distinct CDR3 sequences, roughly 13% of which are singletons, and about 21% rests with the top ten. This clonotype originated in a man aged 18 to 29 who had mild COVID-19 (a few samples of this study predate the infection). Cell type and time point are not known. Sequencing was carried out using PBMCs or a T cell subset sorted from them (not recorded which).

CDR3: CASSQDPFGQQYF. CDR3 in DNA: TGCGCCAGCAGCCAAGATCCCTTCGGGCAGCAGTACTTC. V gene TRBV4-1 combines with J gene TRBJ2-7, with D uncertain. V lost 0 bases and J lost 8, with 11 bases in between. The CDR3 contains 13 residues. Germline V gene lookup returns CDR1 MGHRA and CDR2 YSYEKL.